These T cell receptor beta chains were read from a single sample in a study of T cell responses to AZD1222 COVID-19 vaccine. Produced via immunoSEQ multiplex PCR; TCRdb's table is partial and in-frame only. This sample has over 35,000 clones, with about four fifths found just once. This sample comprised peripheral blood, obtained 28 days after the second dose of the MenACWY control vaccine. The receptors stem from an adult who received the MenACWY meningococcal vaccine as a control. Each CDR3 is given with its conserved first and last residue. A D gene is named only where the DNA matches it firmly. Clone size is stated in some rows and not others, as once, few, many or a class when expanded.

TRBD2,.,TRBJ2-3,TRBV15,TGTGCCACCAGCAGAGGCTGGCGGGGGGGCAACACAGATACGCAGTATTTT,CATSRGWRGGNTDTQYF
TRBD1,.,TRBJ1-1,TRBV5-4,TGTGCCAGCAGTCGGATCGGACAGGTCAACACTGAAGCTTTCTTT,CASSRIGQVNTEAFF
.,.,TRBJ1-5,TRBV2,TGTGCCAGCAGCTCCTCCAGGGCCAGCAATCAGCCCCAGCATTTT,CASSSSRASNQPQHF
.,.,TRBJ2-3,TRBV10-1,TGCGCCAGCAGTGGAGCCTTCACAGATACGCAGTATTTT,CASSGAFTDTQYF
.,.,TRBJ2-2,TRBV19,TGTGCCAGTAGCCCAGGGGTTCCCGGGGAGCTGTTTTTT,CASSPGVPGELFF
.,.,TRBJ2-3,TRBV27,TGTGCCAGCACCAACCGCCGCGGTCGCACAGATACGCAGTATTTT,CASTNRRGRTDTQYF
.,few,TRBJ1-2,TRBV19,TGTGCCAGTAGTATTTCAGAGAACTATGGCTACACCTTC,CASSISENYGYTF
.,.,TRBJ2-1,TRBV27,TGTGCCAGCAGTTTGGGAAACAATGAGCAGTTCTTC,CASSLGNNEQFF
.,.,TRBJ2-4,TRBV6-8,TGTGCCAGCCCCTTTGCTAGGGCAGAAGTTACTCTAGCCAAAAACATTCAGTACTTC,CASPFARAEVTLAKNIQYF
TRBD2,.,TRBJ2-7,TRBV6-5,TGTAACACGGGTCAGGCGGGAGCGGTCAACGAGCAGTACTTC,CNTGQAGAVNEQYF
TRBD1,many,TRBJ1-5,TRBV4-2,TGTGCCAGCAGCCAAGAGGTAGGGGACAGTCATCAGCCCCAGCATTTT,CASSQEVGDSHQPQHF
.,few,TRBJ1-2,TRBV14,TGTGCCAGCAGCCAAAATCAGAACTATGGCTACACCTTC,CASSQNQNYGYTF
.,.,TRBJ2-2,TRBV19,TGTGCCAGTAGTATCTTGGCAGAGAACACCGGGGAGCTGTTTTTT,CASSILAENTGELFF
.,.,TRBJ2-3,TRBV15,TGTGCCACCAGCAAGCACCCGGAAGGAGATACGCAGTATTTT,CATSKHPEGDTQYF
.,.,TRBJ1-3,TRBV18,TGTGCCAGCTCACCACAGCCAGGGTCTGGAAACACCATATATTTT,CASSPQPGSGNTIYF
.,.,TRBJ1-5,TRBV7-2,TGTGCCAGCAGCTTAACGGGGGGCGGAAGCAATCAGCCCCAGCATTTT,CASSLTGGGSNQPQHF
TRBD1,.,TRBJ2-1,TRBV19,TGTGCCAGTACCTCGGCCGACAGGGATGAGCAGTTCTTC,CASTSADRDEQFF
TRBD1,.,TRBJ2-1,TRBV2,TGTGCCAGCATCGGGGACAGGGGCTACAATGAGCAGTTCTTC,CASIGDRGYNEQFF
.,.,TRBJ2-4,TRBV11-2,TGTGCCAGCAGCTTAAAAGGGGCAGGTATAGCCAAAAACATTCAGTACTTC,CASSLKGAGIAKNIQYF
.,.,TRBJ2-5,TRBV7-2,TGTGCCAGCAGCTTAGCAACCAGTACGGGGACCCAGTACTTC,CASSLATSTGTQYF
TRBD1,.,TRBJ1-1,TRBV10-1,TGCGCCAGCAGCGAGACAGGGAGGACTGAAGCTTTCTTT,CASSETGRTEAFF
.,.,TRBJ1-5,TRBV2,TGTGCCAGCAGCCCTGGGTCACTAAATCAGCCCCAGCATTTT,CASSPGSLNQPQHF
TRBD2,.,TRBJ2-2,TRBV3-1/TRBV3-2,TGTGCCAGCAGCCAAGTTCTTCCTAGCGGGGGGGCTCACACCGGGGAGCTGTTTTTT,CASSQVLPSGGAHTGELFF
TRBD1,.,TRBJ2-2,TRBV11-1,TGTGCCAGCAGCCAGGGACAGGGGAACACCGGGGAGCTGTTTTTT,CASSQGQGNTGELFF
.,.,TRBJ2-3,TRBV12-3/TRBV12-4,TGTGCCAGCAGTTTAACGAGCACAGATACGCAGTATTTT,CASSLTSTDTQYF
TRBD1,medium-sized,TRBJ2-3,TRBV4-2,TGTGCCAGCAGCCAAGGAGGACAGGGGAGGGCAGATACGCAGTATTTT,CASSQGGQGRADTQYF
.,.,TRBJ1-1,TRBV6-5,TGTGCCAGCAGTCACGACGCAAAAGCTTTCTTT,CASSHDAKAFF
.,.,TRBJ2-7,TRBV12-3/TRBV12-4,TGTGCCAGCAGTTTCTCTACCCGTGCCGAGCAGTACTTC,CASSFSTRAEQYF
.,.,TRBJ2-7,TRBV2,TGTGCCAGCAGTGGTTGGGGGCAGGCTGGCGACGAGCAGTACTTC,CASSGWGQAGDEQYF